These 20 T cell receptor beta chains were all obtained from the same sample, sequenced in a study of CXCR3-negative and CXCR3-positive naive CD8 T cells. The method, 5' RACE with UMI labels, was used to prepare the TRB cDNA libraries. TCRdb derives one entry per CDR3 protein from the 5' RACE reads, leaving out DNA. The table counts approximately 74,000 distinct CDR3 sequences; 1.5% to 2% lies in the top ten. The material sequenced was naive CXCR3- CD8+ T cells from blood. This sample's subset: CD45RO-CCR7+CD27+CD95- naive CD8+ T cells lacking CXCR3 (TNR3-). Every receptor here comes from a human donor in good health. Some clones in this sample may be carry-over from other donors' samples.

The chain couples TRBV28 to TRBJ2-7; TCRdb designates TRBD1, a call that cannot be tested without DNA. Looked up from germline, CDR1 is MDHEN and CDR2 is SYDVKM. The CDR3 is made up of 16 amino acids. The CDR3: CASSLPRWGVTYEQYF.

This chain uses TRBV14 with TRBJ1-2; TCRdb outputs TRBD1, but without DNA this stays unchecked. This CDR3 is 12 amino acids long. Germline CDR1 is SGHDN and CDR2 is FVKESK. CDR3 in amino acids: CASSQGDYGYTF.

The gene calls are TRBV5-6 and TRBJ1-6. The CDR3 length is 14 residues. CDR1 is SGHDT and CDR2 is YYEEEE in the germline V gene. The CDR3 is CASSLGSSNSPLHF.

The genes are TRBV19 and TRBJ2-1; TCRdb reports TRBD1, a call that lacks DNA to check it against. There are 12 residues in the CDR3. Germline V gives CDR1 LNHDA, CDR2 SQIVND (reference sequence). The CDR3 here is CASTSGYNEQFF.

The V gene is TRBV5-7, the J gene TRBJ1-5; as DNA is missing, the TRBD1 call by TCRdb cannot be tested. TRBV5-7 is an ORF, with its function uncertain. This CDR3 is built from 14 residues. The CDR3 here is CASSATGWPQPQHF.

The chain couples TRBV20-1 to TRBJ2-1; the D call of TRBD1 rests on TCRdb alone, since no DNA is present to check it. Germline CDR1 and CDR2: DFQATT and SNEGSKA (reference sequence). This CDR3 comprises 13 residues. CDR3 protein: CSAPGESYNEQFF.

The rearrangement joins TRBV7-9 to TRBJ2-7; the D call from TCRdb, TRBD1, cannot be confirmed without DNA. There are 13 residues in the CDR3. Germline V gives CDR1 SEHNR, CDR2 FQNEAQ (reference sequence). The CDR3 spells CASSLTVAYEQYF.

The genes are TRBV7-6 and TRBJ2-1; TCRdb designates TRBD1, a call that cannot be tested without DNA. Germline V lookup: CDR1 SGHVS, CDR2 FNYEAQ. This CDR3 region has 18 residues. This CDR3 is CASSLAAGIEVVYNEQFF.

This chain's CDR3 is CASSLGGQGMSGYTF. The V gene is TRBV7-9, the J gene TRBJ1-2. The CDR3 consists of 15 residues. CDR1 and CDR2 from the germline V gene are SEHNR and FQNEAQ (reference sequence). Drawing the rest from reference TRBV7-9 and TRBJ1-2, the complete variable domain is DTGVSQNPRHKITKRGQNVTFRCDPISEHNRLYWYRQTLGQGPEFLTYFQNEAQLEKSRLLSDRFSAERPKGSFSTLEIQRTEQGDSAMYLCASSLGGQGMSGYTFGSGTRLTVV.

The V and J genes are TRBV7-3 and TRBJ2-7; TCRdb's D call, TRBD1, is unchecked because there is no DNA. The germline V gene encodes CDR1 SGHTA and CDR2 FQGTGA. The CDR3 extends over 14 amino acids. This CDR3 is CASSFYGPGYEQYF.

The chain couples TRBV14 to TRBJ1-2. This CDR3 is 19 amino acids long. CDR1 SGHDN and CDR2 FVKESK come from the germline V gene. CDR3 protein: CASSQETQWVIGEDYGYTF.

The gene calls are TRBV29-1 and TRBJ1-1; TCRdb selects TRBD1, and the lack of DNA leaves this call unchecked. Per germline, CDR1 SQVTM and CDR2 ANQGSEA. The CDR3 runs to 13 residues. Here the CDR3 reads CSVEVGDRKEAFF. Full variable domain (remainder filled in from reference TRBV29-1 and TRBJ1-1): SAVISQKPSRDICQRGTSLTIQCQVDSQVTMMFWYRQQPGQSLTLIATANQGSEATYESGFVIDKFPISRPNLTFSTLTVSNMSPEDSSIYLCSVEVGDRKEAFFGQGTRLTVV.

The J gene is TRBJ2-6, the V gene TRBV5-1; with no DNA, the TCRdb D assignment of TRBD1 cannot be verified. CDR3 size: 17 residues. Germline V CDR1 and CDR2: SGHRS, YFSETQ. The CDR3: CASSLSRPSSGANVLTF.

This sequence joins TRBV7-6 and TRBJ2-5; without DNA, the TCRdb call of TRBD2 cannot be checked. This CDR3 is built from 15 residues. CDR1 is SGHVS and CDR2 is FNYEAQ in the germline V gene. CDR3 sequence reads: CASSPTSGSRETQYF.

The chain has TRBV12-5 and TRBJ2-2; no DNA is available, so the TRBD1 call from TCRdb remains unchecked. The CDR3 runs 16 residues. Germline CDR1 reads LGHNT; CDR2 reads FRNRAP. CDR3 in amino acids: CASGLVWQGNTGELFF.

This chain joins TRBV28 and TRBJ2-7; TCRdb's D call, TRBD2, is unchecked because there is no DNA. Germline values: CDR1 MDHEN, CDR2 SYDVKM. The CDR3 spans 16 residues. The CDR3 region is CASSLWLAGSFYEQYF. Variable domain in full (rest from reference TRBV28 and TRBJ2-7): DVKVTQSSRYLVKRTGEKVFLECVQDMDHENMFWYRQDPGLGLRLIYFSYDVKMKEKGDIPEGYSVSREKKERFSLILESASTNQTSMYLCASSLWLAGSFYEQYFGPGTRLTVT.

The chain is built from TRBV29-1 and TRBJ2-1; TCRdb's D call of TRBD1 is untestable without DNA. Germline loops: CDR1 SQVTM, CDR2 ANQGSEA. This CDR3 spans 13 amino acids. CDR3 protein: CSVVGGAGNEQFF.

This rearrangement joins TRBV28 to TRBJ2-7; checking the TCRdb D call of TRBD2 is not possible without DNA. Germline V CDR1 and CDR2: MDHEN, SYDVKM. This CDR3 has 15 residues. The chain's CDR3 is CASSPSRGATYEQYF.

This chain links TRBV6-5 with TRBJ2-1; lacking DNA, the TRBD2 call made by TCRdb goes unchecked. The CDR3 spans 16 residues. Germline V gene sequence: CDR1 MNHEY, CDR2 SVGAGI. The CDR3 reads CASSYSAGESYNEQFF.

The rearrangement joins TRBV7-9 to TRBJ2-2. The CDR3 runs to 11 residues. Germline V lookup: CDR1 SEHNR, CDR2 FQNEAQ (reference sequence). CDR3 in amino acids: CASRNTGELFF.